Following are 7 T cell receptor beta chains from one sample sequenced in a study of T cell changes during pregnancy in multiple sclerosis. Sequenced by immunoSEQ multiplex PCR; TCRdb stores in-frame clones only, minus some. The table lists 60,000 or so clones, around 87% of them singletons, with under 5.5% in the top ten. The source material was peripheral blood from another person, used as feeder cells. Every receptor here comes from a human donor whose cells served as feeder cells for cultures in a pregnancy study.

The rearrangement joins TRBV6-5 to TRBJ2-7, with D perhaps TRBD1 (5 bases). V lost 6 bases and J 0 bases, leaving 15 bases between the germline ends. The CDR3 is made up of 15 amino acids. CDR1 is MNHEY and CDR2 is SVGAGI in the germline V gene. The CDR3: CASSPLRGSSYEQYF. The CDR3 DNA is TGTGCCAGCAGCCCTCTTAGGGGAAGCTCCTACGAGCAGTACTTC.

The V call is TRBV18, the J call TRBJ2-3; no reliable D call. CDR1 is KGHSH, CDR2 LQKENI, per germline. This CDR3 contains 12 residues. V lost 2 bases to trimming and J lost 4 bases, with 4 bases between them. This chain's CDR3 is CASSPEPDTQYF. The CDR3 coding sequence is TGTGCCAGCTCACCAGAGCCAGATACGCAGTATTTT. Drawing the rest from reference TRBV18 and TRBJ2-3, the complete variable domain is NAGVMQNPRHLVRRRGQEARLRCSPMKGHSHVYWYRQLPEEGLKFMVYLQKENIIDESGMPKERFSAEFPKEGPSILRIQQVVRGDSAAYFCASSPEPDTQYFGPGTRLTVL.

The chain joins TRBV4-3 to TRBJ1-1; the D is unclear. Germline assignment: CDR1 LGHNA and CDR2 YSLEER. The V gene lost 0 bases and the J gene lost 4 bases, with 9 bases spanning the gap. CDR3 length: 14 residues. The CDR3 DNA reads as TGCGCCAGCAGCCAAGAGTCAGGAGGCACTGAAGCTTTCTTT. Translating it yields CASSQESGGTEAFF.

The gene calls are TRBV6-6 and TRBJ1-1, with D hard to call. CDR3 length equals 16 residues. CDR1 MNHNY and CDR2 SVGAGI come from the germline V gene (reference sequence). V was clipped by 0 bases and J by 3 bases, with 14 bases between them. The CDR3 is CASSYSTQRTDTEAFF. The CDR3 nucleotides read TGTGCCAGCAGTTACTCGACACAGAGGACGGACACTGAAGCTTTCTTT.

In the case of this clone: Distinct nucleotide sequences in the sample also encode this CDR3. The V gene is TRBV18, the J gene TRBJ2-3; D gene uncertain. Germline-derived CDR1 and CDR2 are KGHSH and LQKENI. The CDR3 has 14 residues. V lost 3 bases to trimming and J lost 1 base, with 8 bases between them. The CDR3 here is CASSPPGGTDTQYF. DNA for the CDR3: TGTGCCAGCTCACCGCCCGGAGGCACAGATACGCAGTATTTT.

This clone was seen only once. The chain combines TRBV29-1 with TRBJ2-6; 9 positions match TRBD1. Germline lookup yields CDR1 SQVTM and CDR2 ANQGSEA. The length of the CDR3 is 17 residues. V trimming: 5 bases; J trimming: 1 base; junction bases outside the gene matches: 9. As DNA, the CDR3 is TGCAGCGTTCGCGCCCGGGACAGGGAGTCTGGGGCCAACGTCCTGACTTTC. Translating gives CSVRARDRESGANVLTF.

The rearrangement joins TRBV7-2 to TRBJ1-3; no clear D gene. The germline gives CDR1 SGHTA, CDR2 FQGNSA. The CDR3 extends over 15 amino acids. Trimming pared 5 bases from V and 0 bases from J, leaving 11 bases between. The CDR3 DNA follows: TGTGCCAGCAGCCAAACCCCACCCTCTGGAAACACCATATATTTT. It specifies CASSQTPPSGNTIYF.